The 7 T cell receptor beta chains below come from one sample, sequenced in a study of shared clonotypes between healthy human individuals. The repertoire was sequenced with immunoSEQ multiplex PCR; TCRdb's copy has only in-frame clones and lacks some. Of over 2 million clones listed, 85% to 95% are singletons. Input material: naive CD4+ T cells from PBMCs. Subset described: CD45RA+ positively selected. The receptor source for this set is a man aged 18-30 years in good health. Some clones in this sample may be carry-over from other donors' samples.

As for this clone: Different DNA sequences within this sample yield the same CDR3. The rearrangement links TRBV27 to TRBJ1-2; the D is unclear. This CDR3 spans 13 amino acids. The germline CDR1 and CDR2 sequences are MNHEY and SMNVEV (reference sequence). V was cut by 3 bases and J by 2 bases, with 7 bases left in between. The CDR3 sequence: CASSLTVNYGYTF. The DNA for the CDR3 is TGTGCCAGCAGTTTGACGGTAAACTATGGCTACACCTTC.

The genes are TRBV9 and TRBJ2-1; D tentatively fits TRBD1 or TRBD2 (5 bases each). V was cut by 4 bases and J by 4 bases, with 15 bases left in between. The CDR3 covers 15 residues. Per germline, CDR1 SGDLS and CDR2 YYNGEE. CDR3 sequence reads: CASSIDGTTYNEQFF. The CDR3 coding sequence is TGTGCCAGCAGCATTGACGGGACCACTTACAATGAGCAGTTCTTC.

J is TRBJ2-7 and V is TRBV7-9; maybe TRBD1 (5 bases). The CDR3 covers 14 residues. V was pared by 2 bases and J by 7 bases, with 15 bases between. Per germline, CDR1 SEHNR and CDR2 FQNEAQ (reference sequence). Here the CDR3 reads CASSLSIGAWEQYF. For the CDR3, the DNA is TGTGCCAGCAGCTTATCTATAGGGGCTTGGGAGCAGTACTTC.

The rearrangement joins TRBV11-2 to TRBJ2-7, with a weak D call TRBD2 (7 bases). Trimming cost V 2 bases and J 3 bases, with 8 bases left between them. The CDR3 length is 13 residues. In germline, CDR1 is SGHAT, CDR2 FQNNGV. The CDR3 protein is CASSLRGGYEQYF. The CDR3 bases are TGTGCCAGCAGCTTAAGGGGGGGCTACGAGCAGTACTTC.

The V gene is TRBV15, the J gene TRBJ2-2; 8 bases fit TRBD1. There are 16 residues in the CDR3. Trimming took 3 bases from V and 0 from J; bases not matched to a gene: 3. Germline lookup yields CDR1 LNHNV and CDR2 YYDKDF (reference sequence). CDR3 residues: CATSSGQGANTGELFF. CDR3 DNA: TGTGCCACCAGCAGCGGACAGGGCGCGAACACCGGGGAGCTGTTTTTT.

The chain uses TRBV18 and TRBJ2-3, with TRBD2 identical over 9 bases. The CDR3 length is 20 residues. Germline V gene data show CDR1 as KGHSH and CDR2 as LQKENI. V lost 6 bases, J lost 3 bases, and 22 bases stayed unmatched. The CDR3 spells CASSPDEIISGRLMTDTQYF. CDR3 bases: TGTGCCAGCTCGCCAGACGAAATAATCAGCGGGAGGTTAATGACAGATACGCAGTATTTT.

J is TRBJ2-1 and V is TRBV7-3; 9 bases fit TRBD2. CDR3 length equals 15 residues. The V and J ends lost 10 bases and 2 bases, in that order; junction bases with no gene match: 9. CDR1 and CDR2 from the germline V gene are SGHTA and FQGTGA. CDR3 nucleotides: TGTGCCACTGGGCGGGCTAGCGGGACCTACAATGAGCAGTTCTTC. Its protein is CATGRASGTYNEQFF.